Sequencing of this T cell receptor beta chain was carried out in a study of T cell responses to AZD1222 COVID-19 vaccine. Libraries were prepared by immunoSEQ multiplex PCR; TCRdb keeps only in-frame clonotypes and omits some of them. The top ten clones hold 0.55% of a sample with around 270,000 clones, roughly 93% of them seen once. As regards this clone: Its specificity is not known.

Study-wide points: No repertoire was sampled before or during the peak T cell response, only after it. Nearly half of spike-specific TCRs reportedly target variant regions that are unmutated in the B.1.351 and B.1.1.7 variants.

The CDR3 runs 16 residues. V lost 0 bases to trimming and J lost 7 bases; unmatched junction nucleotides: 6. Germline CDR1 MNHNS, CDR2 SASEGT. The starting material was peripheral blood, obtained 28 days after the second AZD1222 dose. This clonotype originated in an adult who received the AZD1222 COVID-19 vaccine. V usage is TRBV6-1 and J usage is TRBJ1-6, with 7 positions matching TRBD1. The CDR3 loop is CASSEALGQMNSPLHF. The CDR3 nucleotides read TGTGCCAGCAGTGAAGCTTTGGGACAGATGAATTCACCCCTCCACTTT.